This T cell receptor (beta chain) was sequenced in a study of T cell repertoires in cytomegalovirus infection. Turning to the study itself: A matching HLA type, together with CMV infection, was signaled by public TCR beta signatures. Study-wide results and limits: HLA-C-restricted, CMV-specific TCR beta clonotypes were dominant ex vivo. Individuals carrying CMV plus the relevant HLA were identified by cumulative frequency of public TCR beta families.

This clonotype was seen more than once but under ten times. Its antigen is unknown. One entry per CDR3 protein results from TCRdb running MiXCR on the reads. The sample records approximately 190,000 distinct CDR3 sequences, 8% to 10% being singletons. CDR1 is MNHEY, CDR2 SVGEGT, per germline. The V end lost 5 bases, the J end lost 8 bases, and 9 bases lay between the germline ends. The CDR3 loop spans 11 amino acids. This chain links TRBV6-2 or TRBV6-3 with TRBJ1-2; D is perhaps TRBD1 (6 bases). The origin of this receptor is a human donor in good health (CMV status not recorded). Some clones in this sample may be carry-over from other donors' samples. Specimen: PBMCs. In nucleotides, the CDR3 is TGTGCCAGCAGTGAAGACAGGGGCTACACCTTC. Translation: CASSEDRGYTF.